This T cell receptor (beta chain) originates from a study of radiation and T cells in renal cell carcinoma. The treatment denotes: 15 Gy SBRT to primary tumor, nephrectomy 4 weeks later. Using immunoSEQ multiplex PCR, the repertoire was profiled, and TCRdb retains in-frame clones only, with some absent. Of around 9,000 clones listed, roughly 65% were seen once; the top ten hold about 17%. On this clone itself: Its antigen is not known.

Study-wide points: Compared with controls, irradiated tumors had more, larger dominant CDR3 motifs. Irradiated tumors had higher TCR clonality than control tumors.

CDR1 and CDR2 (germline): MNHEY, SVGAGI. Trimming removed 2 bases at V and 3 bases at J, with 11 bases between. CDR3 size: 14 residues. This chain uses TRBV6-5 with TRBJ2-7; D possibly corresponds to TRBD2 (6 bases). The sequenced sample was tumor tissue, obtained from a patient whose treatment included radiotherapy and nephrectomy. This clonotype originated in a woman in her forties or fifties with renal cell carcinoma. The CDR3 here is CASSYVGGNYEQYF. The CDR3 DNA sequence: TGTGCCAGCAGTTACGTCGGAGGGAACTACGAGCAGTACTTC.